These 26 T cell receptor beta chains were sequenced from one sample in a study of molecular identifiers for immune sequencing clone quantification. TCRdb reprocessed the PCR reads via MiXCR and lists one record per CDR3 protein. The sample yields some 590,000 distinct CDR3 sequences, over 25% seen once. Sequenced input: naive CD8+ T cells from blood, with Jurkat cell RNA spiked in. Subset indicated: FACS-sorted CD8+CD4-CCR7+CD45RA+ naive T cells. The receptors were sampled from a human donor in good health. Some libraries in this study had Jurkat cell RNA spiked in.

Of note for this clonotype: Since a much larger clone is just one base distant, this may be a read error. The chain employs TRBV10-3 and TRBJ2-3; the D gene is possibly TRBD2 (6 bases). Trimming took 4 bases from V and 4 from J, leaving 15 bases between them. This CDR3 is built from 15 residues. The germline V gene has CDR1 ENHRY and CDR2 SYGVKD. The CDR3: CAISAGEVAADTQYF. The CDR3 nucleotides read TGTGCCATCAGTGCGGGGGAAGTAGCCGCAGATACGCAGTATTTT.

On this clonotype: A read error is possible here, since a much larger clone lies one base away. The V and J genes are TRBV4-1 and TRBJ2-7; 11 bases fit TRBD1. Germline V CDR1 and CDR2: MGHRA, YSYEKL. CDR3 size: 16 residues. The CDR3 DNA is TGCGCCAGCAGCCAAGATCCCGGGACAGGGGGGTACGGGCAGTACTTC. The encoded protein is CASSQDPGTGGYGQYF.

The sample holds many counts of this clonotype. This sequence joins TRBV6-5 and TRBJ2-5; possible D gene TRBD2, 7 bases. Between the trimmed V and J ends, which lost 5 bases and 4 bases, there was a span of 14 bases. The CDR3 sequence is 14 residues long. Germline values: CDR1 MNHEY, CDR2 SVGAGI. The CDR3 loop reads CASSEGGLRETQYF. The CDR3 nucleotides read TGTGCCAGCAGTGAGGGGGGGTTGAGAGAGACCCAGTACTTC.

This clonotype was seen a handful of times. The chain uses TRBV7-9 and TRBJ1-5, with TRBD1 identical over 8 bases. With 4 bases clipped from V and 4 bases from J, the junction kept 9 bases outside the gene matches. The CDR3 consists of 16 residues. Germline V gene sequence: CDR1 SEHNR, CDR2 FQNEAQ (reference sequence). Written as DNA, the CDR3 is TGTGCCAGCAGCTCAGGGGTGGACAGGGTAAATCAGCCCCAGCATTTT. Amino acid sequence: CASSSGVDRVNQPQHF.

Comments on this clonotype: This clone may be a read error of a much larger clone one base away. CDR3 DNA sequence: TGTGCCACCAGCAGAGGTCTCGGTTATTCGGCCGGGGAGCTGTTTTTT. This encodes CATSRGLGYSAGELFF. The chain joins TRBV15 to TRBJ2-2; D gene unclear. Trimming stripped 1 base from V and 6 bases from J, with 15 bases between. The CDR3 loop spans 16 amino acids. Germline CDR1 reads LNHNV; CDR2 reads YYDKDF (reference sequence).

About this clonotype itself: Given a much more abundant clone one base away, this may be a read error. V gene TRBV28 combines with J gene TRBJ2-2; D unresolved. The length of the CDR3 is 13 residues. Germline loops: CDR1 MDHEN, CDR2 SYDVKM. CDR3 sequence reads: CASSLQNAGELFF. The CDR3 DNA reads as TGTGCCAGCAGTTTACAGAACGCCGGGGAGCTGTTTTTT.

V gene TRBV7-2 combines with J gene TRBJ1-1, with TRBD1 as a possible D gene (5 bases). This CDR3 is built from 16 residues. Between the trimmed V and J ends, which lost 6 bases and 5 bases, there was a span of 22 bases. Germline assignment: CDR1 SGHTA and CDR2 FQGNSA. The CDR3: CASRLGAVGSRTEAFF. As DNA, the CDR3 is TGTGCCAGCAGACTAGGGGCCGTCGGGAGCAGAACTGAAGCTTTCTTT.

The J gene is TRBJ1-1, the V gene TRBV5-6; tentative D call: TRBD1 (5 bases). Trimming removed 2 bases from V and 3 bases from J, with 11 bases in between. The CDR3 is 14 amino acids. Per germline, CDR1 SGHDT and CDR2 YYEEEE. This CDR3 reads CASSFRQIHTEAFF. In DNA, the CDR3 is TGTGCCAGCAGCTTTCGACAGATTCACACTGAAGCTTTCTTT.

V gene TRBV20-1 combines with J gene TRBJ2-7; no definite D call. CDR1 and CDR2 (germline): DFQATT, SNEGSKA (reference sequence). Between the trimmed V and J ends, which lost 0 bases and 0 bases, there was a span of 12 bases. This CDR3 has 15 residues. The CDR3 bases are TGCAGTGCTAGAGATCTAGAGACTGACTCCTACGAGCAGTACTTC. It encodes CSARDLETDSYEQYF.

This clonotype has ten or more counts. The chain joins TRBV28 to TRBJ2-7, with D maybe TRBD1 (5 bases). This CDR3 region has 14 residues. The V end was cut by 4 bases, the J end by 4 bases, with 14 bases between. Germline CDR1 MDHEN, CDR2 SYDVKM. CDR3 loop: CASSSGHGVYEQYF. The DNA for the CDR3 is TGTGCCAGCAGTTCAGGACATGGGGTTTACGAGCAGTACTTC.

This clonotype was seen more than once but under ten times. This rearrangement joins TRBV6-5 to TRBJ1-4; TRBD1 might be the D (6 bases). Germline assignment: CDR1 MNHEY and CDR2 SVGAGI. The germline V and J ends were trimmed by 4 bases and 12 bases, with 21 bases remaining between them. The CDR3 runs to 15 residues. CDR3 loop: CASSSRTATPEQLFF. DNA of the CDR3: TGTGCCAGCAGTTCAAGGACAGCCACACCCGAACAACTGTTTTTT.

The CDR3, as DNA: TGTGCCAGCAGCCCTTTTACAGGGTGGGAGACCCAGTACTTC. It is translated as CASSPFTGWETQYF. This sequence joins TRBV3-1 and TRBJ2-5, with a weak D call TRBD1 (6 bases). V was pared by 4 bases and J by 5 bases, with 14 bases between. Germline CDR1 and CDR2: LGHDT and YNNKEL (reference sequence). The length of the CDR3 is 14 residues.

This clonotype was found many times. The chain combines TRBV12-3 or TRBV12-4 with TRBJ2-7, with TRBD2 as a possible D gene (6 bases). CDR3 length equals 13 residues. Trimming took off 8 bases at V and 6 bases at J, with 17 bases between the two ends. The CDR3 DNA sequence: TGTGCCAGCGCCGCGGGGATTTATGCCGAGCAGTACTTC. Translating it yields CASAAGIYAEQYF.

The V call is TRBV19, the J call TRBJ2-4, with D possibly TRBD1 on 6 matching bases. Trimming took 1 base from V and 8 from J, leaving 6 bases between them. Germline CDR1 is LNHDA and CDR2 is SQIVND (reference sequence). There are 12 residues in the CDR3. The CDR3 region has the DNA TGTGCCAGTAGTATAGCAGGGGACATTCAGTACTTC. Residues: CASSIAGDIQYF.

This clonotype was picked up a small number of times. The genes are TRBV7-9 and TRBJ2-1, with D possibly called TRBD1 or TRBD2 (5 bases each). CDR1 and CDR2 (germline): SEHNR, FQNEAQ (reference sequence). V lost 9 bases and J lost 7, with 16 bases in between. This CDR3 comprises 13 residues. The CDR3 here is CASWGASRNEQFF. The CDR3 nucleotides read TGTGCCAGTTGGGGCGCTAGCCGAAATGAGCAGTTCTTC.

CDR3 amino acids: CASSVGADPYEQYF. CDR3 in DNA: TGTGCCAGCAGCGTAGGGGCAGACCCCTACGAGCAGTACTTC. The V and J genes are TRBV9 and TRBJ2-7; D gene ambiguous. The V and J ends lost 0 bases and 2 bases respectively, with 9 bases between them. CDR1 SGDLS and CDR2 YYNGEE come from the germline V gene. There are 14 residues in the CDR3.

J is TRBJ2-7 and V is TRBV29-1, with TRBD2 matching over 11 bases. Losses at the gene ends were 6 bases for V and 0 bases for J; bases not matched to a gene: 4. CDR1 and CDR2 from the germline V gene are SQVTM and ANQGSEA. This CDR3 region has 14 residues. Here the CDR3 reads CSVTSGTNSYEQYF. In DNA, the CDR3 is TGCAGCGTGACTAGCGGGACAAACTCCTACGAGCAGTACTTC.

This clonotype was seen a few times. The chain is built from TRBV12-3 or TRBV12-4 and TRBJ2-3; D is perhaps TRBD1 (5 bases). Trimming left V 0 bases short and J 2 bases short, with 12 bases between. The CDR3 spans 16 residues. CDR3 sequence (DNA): TGTGCCAGCAGTTTAGCGCCGGCAGGGTACACAGATACGCAGTATTTT. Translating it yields CASSLAPAGYTDTQYF.

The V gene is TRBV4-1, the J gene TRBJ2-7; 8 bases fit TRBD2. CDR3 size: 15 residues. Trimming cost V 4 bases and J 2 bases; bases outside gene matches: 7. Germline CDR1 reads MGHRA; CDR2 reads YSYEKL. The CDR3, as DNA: TGCGCCAGCAGCCCCCCTCTCGGGGGGGCCTACGAGCAGTACTTC. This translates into CASSPPLGGAYEQYF.

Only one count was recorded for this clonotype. The CDR3, as DNA: TGTGCCATCATGGGGCAGGCAAACAATGAGCAGTTCTTC. Amino acid sequence: CAIMGQANNEQFF. The rearrangement uses TRBV10-3 and TRBJ2-1; D is possibly TRBD1 (5 bases). Per the germline V gene, CDR1 is ENHRY and CDR2 is SYGVKD. Trimming removed 7 bases at V and 5 bases at J, with 12 bases between. This CDR3 comprises 13 residues.

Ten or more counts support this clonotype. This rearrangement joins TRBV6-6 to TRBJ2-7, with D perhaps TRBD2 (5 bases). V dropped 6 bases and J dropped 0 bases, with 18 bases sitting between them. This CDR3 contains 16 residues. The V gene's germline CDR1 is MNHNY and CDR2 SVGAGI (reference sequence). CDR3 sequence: CASSPLRTGSSYEQYF. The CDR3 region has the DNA TGTGCCAGCAGCCCCCTCAGGACGGGGAGCTCCTACGAGCAGTACTTC.

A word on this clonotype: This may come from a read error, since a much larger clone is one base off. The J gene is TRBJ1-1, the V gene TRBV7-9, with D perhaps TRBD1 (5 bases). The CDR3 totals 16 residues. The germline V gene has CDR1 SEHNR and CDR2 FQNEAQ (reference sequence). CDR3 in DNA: TGTGCCTGCAGCAAGTCCCTTCAGGGTCATCGCACTGAAGCTTTCTTT. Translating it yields CACSKSLQGHRTEAFF.

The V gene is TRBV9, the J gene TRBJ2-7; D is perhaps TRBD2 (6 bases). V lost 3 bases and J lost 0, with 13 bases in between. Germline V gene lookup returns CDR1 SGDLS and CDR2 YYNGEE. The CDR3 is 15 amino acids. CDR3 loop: CASSALDGSSYEQYF. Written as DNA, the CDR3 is TGTGCCAGCAGCGCGTTGGACGGGAGCTCCTACGAGCAGTACTTC.

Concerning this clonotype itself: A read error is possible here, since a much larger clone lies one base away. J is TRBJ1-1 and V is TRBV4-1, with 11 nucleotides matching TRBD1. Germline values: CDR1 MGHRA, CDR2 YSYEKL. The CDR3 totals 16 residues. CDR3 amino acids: CASGHGQGAGNTEAFF. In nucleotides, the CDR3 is TGCGCCAGCGGCCACGGACAGGGGGCCGGGAACACTGAAGCTTTCTTT.

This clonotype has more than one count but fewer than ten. CDR3 sequence reads: CASRAGQGTVTEAFF. The CDR3 DNA follows: TGTGCCAGCAGGGCGGGGCAGGGGACGGTCACTGAAGCTTTCTTT. V gene TRBV12-3 or TRBV12-4 combines with J gene TRBJ1-1; the D gene is possibly TRBD1 (6 bases). CDR3 length: 15 amino acids. The V end was cut by 6 bases, the J end by 4 bases, with 18 bases between.

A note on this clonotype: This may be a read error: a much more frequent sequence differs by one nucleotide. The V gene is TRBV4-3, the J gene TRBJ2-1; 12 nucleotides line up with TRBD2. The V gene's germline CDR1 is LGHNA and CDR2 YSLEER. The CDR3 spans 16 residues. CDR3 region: CSSSPETSGSPNEQFF. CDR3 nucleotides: TGCTCCAGCAGCCCGGAGACTAGCGGGAGTCCCAATGAGCAGTTCTTC.